Below, 2 T cell receptor beta chains from the same sample are listed, as sequenced in a study of cytomegalovirus exposure and HLA in healthy donors. Sequenced by immunoSEQ multiplex PCR; TCRdb stores in-frame clones only, minus some. The sample yields hundreds of thousands of clones, around 86% seen once. Sequenced material: PBMCs. These receptors came from a woman aged 18-29 years in good health and CMV-seronegative.

This chain connects TRBV2 to TRBJ2-1, with TRBD2 identical over 16 bases. Germline V gene lookup returns CDR1 SNHLY and CDR2 FYNNEI. The V and J ends lost 3 bases and 10 bases, in that order; junction bases with no gene match: 6. This CDR3 contains 16 residues. The CDR3 is CASSDRGLAGGREQFF. The DNA for the CDR3 is TGTGCCAGCAGTGATAGGGGACTAGCGGGGGGGCGAGAGCAGTTCTTC.

The chain's CDR3 is CATSAIQGYEQYF. CDR3 sequence (DNA): TGTGCCACCAGCGCTATACAGGGCTACGAGCAGTACTTC. V usage is TRBV15 and J usage is TRBJ2-7; perhaps TRBD1 as D (6 bases). The germline V gene encodes CDR1 LNHNV and CDR2 YYDKDF (reference sequence). The V gene lost 5 bases and the J gene lost 3 bases, with 11 bases spanning the gap. The CDR3 is 13 residues long.